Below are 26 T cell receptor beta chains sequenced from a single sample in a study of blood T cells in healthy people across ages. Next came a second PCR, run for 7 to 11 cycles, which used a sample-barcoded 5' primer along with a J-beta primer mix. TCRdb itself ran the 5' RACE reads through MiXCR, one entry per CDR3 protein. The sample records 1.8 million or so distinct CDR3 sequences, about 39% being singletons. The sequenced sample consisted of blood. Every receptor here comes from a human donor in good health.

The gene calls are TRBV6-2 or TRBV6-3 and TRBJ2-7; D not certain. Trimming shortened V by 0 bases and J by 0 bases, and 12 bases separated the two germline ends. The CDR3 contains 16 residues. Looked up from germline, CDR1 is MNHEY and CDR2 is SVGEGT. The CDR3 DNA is TGTGCCAGCAGTTACTCGCCGGAGACCGTCTCCTACGAGCAGTACTTC. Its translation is CASSYSPETVSYEQYF.

The CDR3, as DNA: TGTGCCAGCAGCTCTGCCGGGGAGTCCTATGGCTACACCTTC. Protein product: CASSSAGESYGYTF. The rearrangement links TRBV7-9 to TRBJ1-2; D ambiguous. Germline CDR1 SEHNR, CDR2 FQNEAQ (reference sequence). Trimming cost V 4 bases and J 4 bases, with 13 bases left between them. CDR3 size: 14 residues.

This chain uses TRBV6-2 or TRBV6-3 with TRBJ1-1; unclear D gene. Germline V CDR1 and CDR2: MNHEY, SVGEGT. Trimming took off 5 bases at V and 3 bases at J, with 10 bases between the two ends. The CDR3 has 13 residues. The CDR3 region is CASSTGSYTEAFF. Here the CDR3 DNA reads TGTGCCAGCAGTACGGGTTCATACACTGAAGCTTTCTTT.

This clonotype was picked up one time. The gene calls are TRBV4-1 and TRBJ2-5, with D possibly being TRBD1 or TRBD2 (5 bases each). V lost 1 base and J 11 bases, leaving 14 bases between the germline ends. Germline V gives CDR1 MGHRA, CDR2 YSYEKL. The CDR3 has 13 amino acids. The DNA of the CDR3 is TGCGCCAGCAGCCAAGGAGGGGCTGCTGAGCAGTACTTC. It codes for CASSQGGAAEQYF.

CDR3 sequence reads: CSVEDTTDTQYF. The CDR3 region has the DNA TGCAGCGTTGAAGATACCACAGATACGCAGTATTTT. The rearrangement links TRBV29-1 to TRBJ2-3; D is unresolved. V lost 0 bases, J lost 2 bases, and 3 bases lay in between. CDR1 and CDR2 (germline): SQVTM, ANQGSEA. The CDR3 runs to 12 residues.

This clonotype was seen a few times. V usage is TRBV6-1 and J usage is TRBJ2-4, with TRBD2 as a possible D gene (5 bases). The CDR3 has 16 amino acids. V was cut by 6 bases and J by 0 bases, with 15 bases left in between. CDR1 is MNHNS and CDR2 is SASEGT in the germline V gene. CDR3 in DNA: TGTGCCAGCAGCGGGATGGGCCAAGTAGCCAAAAACATTCAGTACTTC. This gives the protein CASSGMGQVAKNIQYF.

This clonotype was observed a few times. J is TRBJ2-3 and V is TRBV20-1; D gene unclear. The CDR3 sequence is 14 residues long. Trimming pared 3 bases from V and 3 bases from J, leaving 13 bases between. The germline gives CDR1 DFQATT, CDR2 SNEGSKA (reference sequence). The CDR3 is CSASLPLGTDTQYF. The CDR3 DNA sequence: TGCAGTGCTAGCCTCCCTCTAGGGACAGATACGCAGTATTTT.

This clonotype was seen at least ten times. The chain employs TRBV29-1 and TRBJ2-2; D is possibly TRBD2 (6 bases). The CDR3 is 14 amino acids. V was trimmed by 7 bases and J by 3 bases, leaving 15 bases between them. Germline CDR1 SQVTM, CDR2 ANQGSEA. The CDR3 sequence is CSGRSTGDTGELFF. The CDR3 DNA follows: TGCAGCGGGAGAAGCACGGGAGACACCGGGGAGCTGTTTTTT.

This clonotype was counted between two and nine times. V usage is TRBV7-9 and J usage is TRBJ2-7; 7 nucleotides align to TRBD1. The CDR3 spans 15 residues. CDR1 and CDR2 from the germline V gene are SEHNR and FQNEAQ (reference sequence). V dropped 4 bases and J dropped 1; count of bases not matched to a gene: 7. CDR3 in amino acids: CASSYRQGVSYEQYF. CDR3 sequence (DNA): TGTGCCAGCAGCTACCGACAGGGTGTTTCCTACGAGCAGTACTTC.

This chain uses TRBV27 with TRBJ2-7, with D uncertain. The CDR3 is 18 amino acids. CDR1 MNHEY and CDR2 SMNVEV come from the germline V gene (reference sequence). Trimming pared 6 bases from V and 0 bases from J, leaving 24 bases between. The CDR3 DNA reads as TGTGCCAGCAGCAACCACCTCAACCCCGACGTCACCTCCTACGAGCAGTACTTC. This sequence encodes CASSNHLNPDVTSYEQYF.

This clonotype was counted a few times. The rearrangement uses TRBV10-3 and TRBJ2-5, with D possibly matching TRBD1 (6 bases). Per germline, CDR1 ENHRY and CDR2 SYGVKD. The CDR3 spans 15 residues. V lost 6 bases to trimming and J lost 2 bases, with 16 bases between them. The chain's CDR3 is CAIREDSMPQETQYF. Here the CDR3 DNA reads TGTGCCATCAGGGAGGACAGCATGCCTCAAGAGACCCAGTACTTC.

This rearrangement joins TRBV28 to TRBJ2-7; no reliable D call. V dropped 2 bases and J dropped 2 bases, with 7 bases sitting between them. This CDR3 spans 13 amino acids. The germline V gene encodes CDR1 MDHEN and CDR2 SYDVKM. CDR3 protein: CASSLKQTYEQYF. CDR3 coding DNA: TGTGCCAGCAGTTTAAAACAGACCTACGAGCAGTACTTC.

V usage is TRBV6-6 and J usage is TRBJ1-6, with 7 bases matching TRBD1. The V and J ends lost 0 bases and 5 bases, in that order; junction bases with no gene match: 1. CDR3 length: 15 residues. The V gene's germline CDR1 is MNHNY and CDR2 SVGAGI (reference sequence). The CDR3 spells CASSYSGQDNSPLHF. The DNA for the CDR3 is TGTGCCAGCAGTTACTCTGGACAGGATAATTCACCCCTCCACTTT.

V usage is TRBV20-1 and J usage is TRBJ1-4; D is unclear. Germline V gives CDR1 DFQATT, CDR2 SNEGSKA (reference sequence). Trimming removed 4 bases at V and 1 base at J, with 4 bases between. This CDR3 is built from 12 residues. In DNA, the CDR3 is TGCAGTGCTATCCGAACTAATGAAAAACTGTTTTTT. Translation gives CSAIRTNEKLFF.

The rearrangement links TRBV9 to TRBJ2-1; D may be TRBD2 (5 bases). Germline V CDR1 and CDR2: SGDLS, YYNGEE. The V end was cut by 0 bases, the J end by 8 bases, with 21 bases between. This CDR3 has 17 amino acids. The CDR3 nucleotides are TGTGCCAGCAGCGTAGGATTGGCGGAGGCTTTAAGCGATGAGCAGTTCTTC. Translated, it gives CASSVGLAEALSDEQFF.

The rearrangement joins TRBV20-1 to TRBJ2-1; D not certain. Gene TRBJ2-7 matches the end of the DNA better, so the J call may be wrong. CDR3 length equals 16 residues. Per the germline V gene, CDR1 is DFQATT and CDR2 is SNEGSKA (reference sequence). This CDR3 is CSAREASYNSYNEQYF. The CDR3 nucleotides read TGCAGTGCTAGAGAAGCGTCTTACAACTCCTACAATGAGCAGTACTTC.

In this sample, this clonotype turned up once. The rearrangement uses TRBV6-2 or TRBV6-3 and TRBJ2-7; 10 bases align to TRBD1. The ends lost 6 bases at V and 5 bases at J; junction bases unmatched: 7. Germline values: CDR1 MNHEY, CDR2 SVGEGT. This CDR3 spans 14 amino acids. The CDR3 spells CASRNRDRGNEQYF. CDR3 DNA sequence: TGTGCCAGCAGAAACCGGGACAGGGGCAACGAGCAGTACTTC.

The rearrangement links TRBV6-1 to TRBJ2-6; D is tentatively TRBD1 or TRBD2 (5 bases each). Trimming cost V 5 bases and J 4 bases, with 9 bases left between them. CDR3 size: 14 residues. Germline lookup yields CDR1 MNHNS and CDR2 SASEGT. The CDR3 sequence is CASSTRDGANVLTF. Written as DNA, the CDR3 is TGTGCCAGCAGTACAAGGGACGGGGCCAACGTCCTGACTTTC.

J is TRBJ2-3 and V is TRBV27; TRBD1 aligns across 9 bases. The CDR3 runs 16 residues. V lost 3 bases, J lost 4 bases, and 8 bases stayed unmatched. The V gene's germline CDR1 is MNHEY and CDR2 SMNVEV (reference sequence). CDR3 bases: TGTGCCAGCAGTTTCCTGGGACAGGGAGGAGCAGATACGCAGTATTTT. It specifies CASSFLGQGGADTQYF.

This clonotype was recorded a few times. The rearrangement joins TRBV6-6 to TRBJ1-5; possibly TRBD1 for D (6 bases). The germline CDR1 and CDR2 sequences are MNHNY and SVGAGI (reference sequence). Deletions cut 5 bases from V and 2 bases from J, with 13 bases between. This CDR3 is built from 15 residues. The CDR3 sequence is CASSGSGEGNQPQHF. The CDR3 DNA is TGTGCCAGCAGTGGGTCAGGGGAGGGCAATCAGCCCCAGCATTTT.

This CDR3 reads CSVGLAAYNEQFF. In nucleotides, the CDR3 is TGCAGCGTTGGACTAGCGGCCTACAATGAGCAGTTCTTC. The V and J genes are TRBV29-1 and TRBJ2-1; 9 nucleotides align to TRBD2. Germline CDR1 and CDR2: SQVTM and ANQGSEA. CDR3 length: 13 amino acids. V was clipped by 4 bases and J by 2 bases; unmatched bases: 0.

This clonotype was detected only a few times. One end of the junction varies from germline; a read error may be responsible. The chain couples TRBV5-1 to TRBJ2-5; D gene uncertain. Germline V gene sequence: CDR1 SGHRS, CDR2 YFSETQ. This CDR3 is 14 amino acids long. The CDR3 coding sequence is TGTGCCAGCAGCTTGGCTCCTGGAGAAGAGACCCAGTACTTC. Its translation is CASSLAPGEETQYF.

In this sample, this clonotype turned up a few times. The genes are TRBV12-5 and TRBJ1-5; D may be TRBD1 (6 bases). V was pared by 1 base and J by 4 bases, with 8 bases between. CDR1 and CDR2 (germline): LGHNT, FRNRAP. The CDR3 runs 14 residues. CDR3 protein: CASGLGQANQPQHF. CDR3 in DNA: TGTGCTAGTGGTTTGGGACAGGCAAATCAGCCCCAGCATTTT.

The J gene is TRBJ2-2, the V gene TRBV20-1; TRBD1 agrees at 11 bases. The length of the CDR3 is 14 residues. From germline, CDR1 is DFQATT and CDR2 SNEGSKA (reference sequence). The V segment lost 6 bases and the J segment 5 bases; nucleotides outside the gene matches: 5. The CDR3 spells CSAKGTGGTGELFF. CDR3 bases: TGCAGTGCCAAAGGGACAGGGGGAACCGGGGAGCTGTTTTTT.

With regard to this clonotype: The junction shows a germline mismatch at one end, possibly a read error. CDR3 nucleotide sequence: TGTGCCAGCAGTTACGCTGCAGTCTACGGGCAGTACTTC. Translation gives CASSYAAVYGQYF. J is TRBJ2-7 and V is TRBV6-6, with D unclear. Germline V lookup: CDR1 MNHNY, CDR2 SVGAGI (reference sequence). This CDR3 contains 13 residues.

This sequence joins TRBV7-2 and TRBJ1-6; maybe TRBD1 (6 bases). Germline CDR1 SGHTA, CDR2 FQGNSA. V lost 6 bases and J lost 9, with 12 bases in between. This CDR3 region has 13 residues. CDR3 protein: CASSHGQPSPLHF. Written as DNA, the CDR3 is TGTGCCAGCAGTCATGGACAGCCTTCACCCCTCCACTTT.